These T cell receptor beta chains were read from a single sample in a study of identical twins. TCRdb redid the calling of the 5' RACE reads with MiXCR, one entry per CDR3 protein. The repertoire consists of hundreds of thousands of distinct CDR3 sequences, with under 9.5% occurring once and the leading ten covering approximately 2.1%. These sequences were also reported in another study, on yellow fever vaccine responses in identical twins.

The sample comprised memory (CD45RO+) T cells sorted from blood. The receptors derive from a woman younger than 30 in good health. Each CDR3 is given with its conserved first and last residue. A D gene is named only where the DNA matches it firmly. Expanded clones are given a class, and other clones once, few, many or no size at all.

abundance,v_gene,j_gene,d_gene,CDR3nt,CDR3aa
many,TRBV5-1,TRBJ2-5,.,TGCGCCAGCAGCTTTGGGAGCGGTAGGGAAGAGACCCAGTACTTC,CASSFGSGREETQYF
many,TRBV10-3,TRBJ2-3,.,TGTGCCATCAGACGGGGCGACATCACAGATACGCAGTATTTT,CAIRRGDITDTQYF
.,TRBV18,TRBJ2-3,TRBD1,TGTGCCAGCTCACCACAGGGGGCCACAGATACGCAGTATTTT,CASSPQGATDTQYF
many,TRBV7-2,TRBJ2-7,.,TGTGCCAGCAGCAGGGACATAGTCTACGAGCAGTACTTC,CASSRDIVYEQYF
few,TRBV11-2,TRBJ2-3,TRBD2,TGTGCCAGCAGCTTAAAAGTATCTAGCGGTTACACAGATACGCAGTATTTT,CASSLKVSSGYTDTQYF
many,TRBV20-1,TRBJ1-1,.,TGCAGTGCTACCAGGGATCGGACTGAAGCTTTCTTT,CSATRDRTEAFF
many,TRBV5-1,TRBJ2-3,TRBD2,TGCGCCAGCAGCTCCCGGGGGGGTGCAATGGATACGCAGTATTTT,CASSSRGGAMDTQYF
many,TRBV3-1,TRBJ2-2,.,TGTGCCAGCAGCCAAATGGCGAACACCGGGGAGCTGTTTTTT,CASSQMANTGELFF
few,TRBV20-1,TRBJ2-7,.,TGCAGTGCTATAACCGGGGACTCAGTGGAGAACGAGCAGTACTTC,CSAITGDSVENEQYF
few,TRBV20-1,TRBJ2-2,TRBD2,TGCAGTGCTAGGGACGCCGCTGGGGGGCGGGGGGCGGTTGCCGGGGAGCTGTTTTTT,CSARDAAGGRGAVAGELFF
few,TRBV3-1,TRBJ2-3,.,TGTGCCAGCAGCCAACTTGGGCGCGGCGGGGGCTACCCCACAGATACGCAGTATTTT,CASSQLGRGGGYPTDTQYF
many,TRBV7-9,TRBJ2-3,.,TGTGCCAGCAGCTTACTTGGGACTGGTACTTATACGCAGTATTTT,CASSLLGTGTYTQYF
.,TRBV19,TRBJ1-2,TRBD1,TGTGCCACGAAGACCGGACAGGCCCAGCAAACCTATGGCTACACCTTC,CATKTGQAQQTYGYTF
few,TRBV28,TRBJ2-2,TRBD1,TGTGCCAGCAGTACGACGGGACAGGGCTCCGGGGAGCTGTTTTTT,CASSTTGQGSGELFF
many,TRBV15,TRBJ2-1,.,TGTGCCACCAGCAGAGATGCAGTGGACGTGGCGCAGTTCTTC,CATSRDAVDVAQFF
many,TRBV20-1,TRBJ2-3,TRBD2,TGCAGTGCTTGTAGCGGGGGCAGCACAGATACGCAGTATTTT,CSACSGGSTDTQYF
.,TRBV19,TRBJ1-1,TRBD1,TGTGCCAGTAGTGACAGGGCGGTGGGCACTGAAGCTTTCTTT,CASSDRAVGTEAFF
many,TRBV5-4,TRBJ2-2,TRBD2,TGTGCCAGCAGCTTCGGGACTACCACCGGGGAGCTGTTTTTT,CASSFGTTTGELFF
few,TRBV19,TRBJ2-7,.,TGTGCCAGTAGTAGGGTTGGGAGCTCCTACGAGCAGTACTTC,CASSRVGSSYEQYF
.,TRBV12-3/TRBV12-4,TRBJ1-5,.,TGTGCCAGCAGTTTGTGGCAGGGTGGCAATCAGCCCCAGCATTTT,CASSLWQGGNQPQHF
.,TRBV20-1,TRBJ1-5,TRBD1,TGCAGTGCTAGCCCCGGACAGGGCCTCCTTGGCAATCAGCCCCAGCATTTT,CSASPGQGLLGNQPQHF
many,TRBV3-1,TRBJ2-3,TRBD2,TGTGCCAGCAGCCACGGACTAGCGGTCACAGATACGCAGTATTTT,CASSHGLAVTDTQYF
.,TRBV20-1,TRBJ2-4,.,TGCAGTGCTAGAGATGTCGCAATCGATAGCGGCCTAGCCAAAAACATTCAGTACTTC,CSARDVAIDSGLAKNIQYF
few,TRBV2,TRBJ2-1,TRBD2,TGTGCCAGCAGGGCCGGACTAGCGGGCCTCAATGAGCAGTTCTTC,CASRAGLAGLNEQFF
few,TRBV7-9,TRBJ2-4,.,TGTGCCAGCAGCCTTCTAATAGGTCCATTAAACATTCAGTACTTC,CASSLLIGPLNIQYF
many,TRBV20-1,TRBJ2-5,TRBD2,TGCAGTGCTAGTTTTATTCGGGGGGGGGGCCAAGAGACCCAGTACTTC,CSASFIRGGGQETQYF
many,TRBV11-2,TRBJ1-6,.,TGTGCCAGCAGCGCCCAGGAAAATTCACCCCTCCACTTT,CASSAQENSPLHF
many,TRBV12-3/TRBV12-4,TRBJ1-2,TRBD1,TGTGCCAGCAGTGCTGGGACAGGGGGCCGACTTGGCTATGGCTACACCTTC,CASSAGTGGRLGYGYTF
few,TRBV6-1,TRBJ1-5,.,TGTGCCAGCAGTGTACAGGCCTCAAGGGGCAATCAGCCCCAGCATTTT,CASSVQASRGNQPQHF
many,TRBV4-2,TRBJ2-2,.,TGTGCCAGCAGCCCAATCCAGGGAGACACCGGGGAGCTGTTTTTT,CASSPIQGDTGELFF
.,TRBV25-1,TRBJ2-2,.,TGTGCCAGCAGTGACTCCCGGGGGCCAGTGGCTACCGGGGAGCTGTTTTTT,CASSDSRGPVATGELFF
.,TRBV28,TRBJ1-2,.,TGTGCCAGCAGCTACGGACAGATAGGCTATGGCTACACCTTC,CASSYGQIGYGYTF
many,TRBV11-2,TRBJ2-3,TRBD2,TGTGCCAGCAGCTTAGGAGGACTAGACGGGAGTGCGGTAGATACGCAGTATTTT,CASSLGGLDGSAVDTQYF
few,TRBV6-1,TRBJ2-5,.,TGTGCCAGCAACAAAAGGTTGTTGGAGACCCAGTACTTC,CASNKRLLETQYF
few,TRBV2,TRBJ1-3,.,TGTGCCAGCATGAGGGGACCTGGAAACACCATATATTTT,CASMRGPGNTIYF
.,TRBV5-1,TRBJ2-5,TRBD1,TGCGCCAGCAGATTAACGGACAGGGGGTTAGAGACCCAGTACTTC,CASRLTDRGLETQYF
.,TRBV20-1,TRBJ1-2,TRBD1,TGCAGTGCTAGCGGCACAGGGGGCGCGTTCAGGAACTATGGCTACACCTTC,CSASGTGGAFRNYGYTF
.,TRBV27,TRBJ2-1,.,TGTGCCAGCAGGCGCAGTTCGGAGGAGCAGTTCTTC,CASRRSSEEQFF
few,TRBV12-3/TRBV12-4,TRBJ1-5,TRBD1,TGTGCCAGCAGTCCGACAGGGGGGAGACAGCCCCAGCATTTT,CASSPTGGRQPQHF
many,TRBV2,TRBJ2-7,TRBD2,TGTGCCAGCAAGATAGCGGGAAGTGGGGAGCAGTACTTC,CASKIAGSGEQYF
.,TRBV5-8,TRBJ2-2,TRBD1,TGTGCCAGCAGCACGGGACAGGCGGCGGGAACCGGGGAGCTGTTTTTT,CASSTGQAAGTGELFF
few,TRBV7-6,TRBJ1-1,.,TGTGCCAGCAGCTTAGCAGCGAACACTGAAGCTTTCTTT,CASSLAANTEAFF
.,TRBV24-1,TRBJ1-2,TRBD1,TGTGCCACCAGTGCCTGGACAGGCAAAGGCTACACCTTC,CATSAWTGKGYTF
many,TRBV7-2,TRBJ2-3,.,TGTGCCAGCAGCTGGGTCAGGGGCTCAGATACGCAGTATTTT,CASSWVRGSDTQYF
.,TRBV20-1,TRBJ1-1,TRBD1,TGCAGTGCTAGAGATTGGGACAGAGTGAACACTGAAGCTTTCTTT,CSARDWDRVNTEAFF